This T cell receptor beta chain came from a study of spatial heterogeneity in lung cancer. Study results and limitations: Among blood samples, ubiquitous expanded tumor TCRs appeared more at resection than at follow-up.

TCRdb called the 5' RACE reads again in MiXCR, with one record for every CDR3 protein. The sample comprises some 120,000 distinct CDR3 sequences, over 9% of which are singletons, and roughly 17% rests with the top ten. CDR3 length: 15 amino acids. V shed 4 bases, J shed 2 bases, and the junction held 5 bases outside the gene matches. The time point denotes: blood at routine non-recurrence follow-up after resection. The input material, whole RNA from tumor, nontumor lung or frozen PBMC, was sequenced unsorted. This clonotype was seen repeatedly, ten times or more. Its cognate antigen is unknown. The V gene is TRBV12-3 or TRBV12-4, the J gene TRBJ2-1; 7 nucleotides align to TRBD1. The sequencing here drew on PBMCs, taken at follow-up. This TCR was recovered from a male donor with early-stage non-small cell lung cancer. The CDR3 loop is CASSSGQITYNEQFF. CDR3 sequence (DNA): TGTGCCAGCAGTTCGGGACAGATAACCTACAATGAGCAGTTCTTC.